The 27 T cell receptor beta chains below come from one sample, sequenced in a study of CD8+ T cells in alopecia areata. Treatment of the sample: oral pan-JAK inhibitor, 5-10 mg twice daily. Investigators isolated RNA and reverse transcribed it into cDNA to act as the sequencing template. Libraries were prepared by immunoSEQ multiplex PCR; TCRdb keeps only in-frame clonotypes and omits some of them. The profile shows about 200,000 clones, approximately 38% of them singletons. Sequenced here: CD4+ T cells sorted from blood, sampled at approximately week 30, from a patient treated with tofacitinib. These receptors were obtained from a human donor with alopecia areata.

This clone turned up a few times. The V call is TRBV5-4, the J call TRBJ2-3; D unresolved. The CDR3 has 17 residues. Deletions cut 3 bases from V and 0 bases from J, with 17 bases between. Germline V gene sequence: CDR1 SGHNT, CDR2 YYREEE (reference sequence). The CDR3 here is CASSSDHPRVSTDTQYF. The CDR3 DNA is TGTGCCAGCAGCTCGGACCACCCACGGGTTAGCACAGATACGCAGTATTTT.

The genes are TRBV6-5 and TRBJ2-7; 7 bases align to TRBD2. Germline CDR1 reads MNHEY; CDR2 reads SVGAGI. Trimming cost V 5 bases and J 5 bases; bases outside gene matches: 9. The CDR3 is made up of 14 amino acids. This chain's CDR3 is CASSHGEGGHEQYF. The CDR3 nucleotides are TGTGCCAGCAGTCACGGGGAGGGAGGCCACGAGCAGTACTTC.

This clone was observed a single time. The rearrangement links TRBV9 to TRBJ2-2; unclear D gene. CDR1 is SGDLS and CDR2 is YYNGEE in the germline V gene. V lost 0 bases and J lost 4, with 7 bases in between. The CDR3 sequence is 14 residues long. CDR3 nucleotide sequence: TGTGCCAGCAGCGTAGCTAGATTCACCGGGGAGCTGTTTTTT. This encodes CASSVARFTGELFF.

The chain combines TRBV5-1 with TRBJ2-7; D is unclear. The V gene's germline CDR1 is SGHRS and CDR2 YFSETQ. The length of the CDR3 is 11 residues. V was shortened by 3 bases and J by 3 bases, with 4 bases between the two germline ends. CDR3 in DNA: TGCGCCAGCAGCTACGACTACGAGCAGTACTTC. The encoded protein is CASSYDYEQYF.

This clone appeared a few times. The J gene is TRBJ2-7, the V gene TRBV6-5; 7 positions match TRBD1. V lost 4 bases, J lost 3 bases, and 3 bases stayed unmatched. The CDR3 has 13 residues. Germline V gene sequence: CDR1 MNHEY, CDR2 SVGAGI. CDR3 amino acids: CASSWDRFYEQYF. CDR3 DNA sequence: TGTGCCAGCAGTTGGGACAGATTCTACGAGCAGTACTTC.

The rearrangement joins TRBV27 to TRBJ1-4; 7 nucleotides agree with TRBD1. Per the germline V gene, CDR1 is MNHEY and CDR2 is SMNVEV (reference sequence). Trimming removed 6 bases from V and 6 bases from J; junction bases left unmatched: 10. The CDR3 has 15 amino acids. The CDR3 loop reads CASRLQGGVYEKLFF. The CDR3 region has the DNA TGTGCCAGCAGACTCCAGGGGGGGGTTTATGAAAAACTGTTTTTT.

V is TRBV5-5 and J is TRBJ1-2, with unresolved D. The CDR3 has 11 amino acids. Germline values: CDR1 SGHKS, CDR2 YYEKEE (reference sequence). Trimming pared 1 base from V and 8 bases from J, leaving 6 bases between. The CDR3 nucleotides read TGTGCCAGCAGCTTGCGGATGGGCTACACCTTC. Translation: CASSLRMGYTF.

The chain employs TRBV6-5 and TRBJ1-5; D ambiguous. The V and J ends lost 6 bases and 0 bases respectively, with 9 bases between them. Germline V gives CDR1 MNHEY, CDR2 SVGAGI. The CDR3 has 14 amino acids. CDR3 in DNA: TGTGCCAGCAGCCGCCTTTATAGCAATCAGCCCCAGCATTTT. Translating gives CASSRLYSNQPQHF.

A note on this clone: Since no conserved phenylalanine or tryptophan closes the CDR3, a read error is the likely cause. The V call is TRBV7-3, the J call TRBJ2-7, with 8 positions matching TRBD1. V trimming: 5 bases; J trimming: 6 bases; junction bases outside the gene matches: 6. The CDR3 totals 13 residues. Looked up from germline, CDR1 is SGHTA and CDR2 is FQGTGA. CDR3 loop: CASSARQGFEQYL. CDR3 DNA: TGTGCCAGCAGCGCCCGACAGGGGTTCGAGCAGTACCTC.

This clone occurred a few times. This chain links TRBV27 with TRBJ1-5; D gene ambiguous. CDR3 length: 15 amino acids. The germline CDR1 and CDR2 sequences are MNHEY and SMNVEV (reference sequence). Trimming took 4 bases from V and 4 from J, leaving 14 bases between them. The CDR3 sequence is CASSSGEGRNQPQHF. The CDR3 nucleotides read TGTGCCAGCAGTTCGGGAGAGGGAAGGAATCAGCCCCAGCATTTT.

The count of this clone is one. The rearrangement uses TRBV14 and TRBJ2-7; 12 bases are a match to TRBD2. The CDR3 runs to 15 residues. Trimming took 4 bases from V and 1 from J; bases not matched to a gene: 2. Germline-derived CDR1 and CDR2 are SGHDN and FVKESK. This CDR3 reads CASSRGLAGSYEQYF. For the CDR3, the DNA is TGTGCCAGCAGCCGTGGACTAGCGGGGTCCTACGAGCAGTACTTC.

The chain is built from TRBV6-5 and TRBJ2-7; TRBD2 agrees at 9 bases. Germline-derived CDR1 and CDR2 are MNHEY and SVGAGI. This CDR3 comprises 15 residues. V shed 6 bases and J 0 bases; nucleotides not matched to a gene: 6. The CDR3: CASSLSGRPSYEQYF. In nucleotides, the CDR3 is TGTGCCAGCAGCCTGAGCGGGAGGCCCTCCTACGAGCAGTACTTC.

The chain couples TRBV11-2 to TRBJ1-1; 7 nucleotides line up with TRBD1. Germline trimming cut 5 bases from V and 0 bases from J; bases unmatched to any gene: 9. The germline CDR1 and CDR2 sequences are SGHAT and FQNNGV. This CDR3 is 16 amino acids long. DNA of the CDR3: TGTGCCAGCAGCGGGAAACCGGGACAGATGAACACTGAAGCTTTCTTT. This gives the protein CASSGKPGQMNTEAFF.

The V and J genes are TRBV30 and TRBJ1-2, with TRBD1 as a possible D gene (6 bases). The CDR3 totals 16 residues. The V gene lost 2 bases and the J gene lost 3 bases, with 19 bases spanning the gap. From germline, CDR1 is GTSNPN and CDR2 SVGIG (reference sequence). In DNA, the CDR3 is TGTGCCTGGAGTAAGGCCGTCACACAGGGTTACTATGGCTACACCTTC. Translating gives CAWSKAVTQGYYGYTF.

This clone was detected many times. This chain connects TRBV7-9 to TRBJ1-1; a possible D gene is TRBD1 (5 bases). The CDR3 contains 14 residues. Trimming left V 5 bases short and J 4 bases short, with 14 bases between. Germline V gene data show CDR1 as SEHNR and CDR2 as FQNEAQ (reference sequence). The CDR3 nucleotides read TGTGCCAGCAGCCGAGGAATGGGGGGCACTGAAGCTTTCTTT. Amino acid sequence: CASSRGMGGTEAFF.

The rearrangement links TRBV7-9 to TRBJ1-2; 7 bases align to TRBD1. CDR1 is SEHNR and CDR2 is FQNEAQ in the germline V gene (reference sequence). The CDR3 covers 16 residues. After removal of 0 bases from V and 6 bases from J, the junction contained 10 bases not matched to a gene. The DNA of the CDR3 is TGTGCCAGCAGCTTAGCAGGACACAGGGGAGGAGATGGCTACACCTTC. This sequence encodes CASSLAGHRGGDGYTF.

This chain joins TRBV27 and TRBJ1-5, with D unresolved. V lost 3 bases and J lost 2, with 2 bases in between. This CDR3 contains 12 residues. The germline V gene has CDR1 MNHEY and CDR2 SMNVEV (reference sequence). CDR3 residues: CASSFRNQPQHF. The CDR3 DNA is TGTGCCAGCAGTTTTCGCAATCAGCCCCAGCATTTT.

As DNA, the CDR3 is TGTGCCAGCACGCCATCCCGACTGTTACAAGAGACCCAGTACTTC. This sequence encodes CASTPSRLLQETQYF. V gene TRBV11-1 combines with J gene TRBJ2-5; D unresolved. Trimming pared 7 bases from V and 2 bases from J, leaving 17 bases between. Germline lookup yields CDR1 SGHAT and CDR2 FQDESV (reference sequence). This CDR3 spans 15 amino acids. The variable domain in full, completed from reference TRBV11-1 and TRBJ2-5, reads EAEVAQSPRYKITEKSQAVAFWCDPISGHATLYWYRQILGQGPELLVQFQDESVVDDSQLPKDRFSAERLKGVDSTLKIQPAELGDSAMYLCASTPSRLLQETQYFGPGTRLLVL.

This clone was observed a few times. CDR3 amino acids: CSVEDRSGESSYNEQFF. DNA for the CDR3: TGCAGCGTTGAAGATCGCAGCGGGGAAAGCTCCTACAATGAGCAGTTCTTC. This chain connects TRBV29-1 to TRBJ2-1, with 7 bases matching TRBD2. The CDR3 is 17 residues long. J gave up 0 bases and V 0 bases, and 8 bases lay outside the gene matches. The germline V gene has CDR1 SQVTM and CDR2 ANQGSEA.

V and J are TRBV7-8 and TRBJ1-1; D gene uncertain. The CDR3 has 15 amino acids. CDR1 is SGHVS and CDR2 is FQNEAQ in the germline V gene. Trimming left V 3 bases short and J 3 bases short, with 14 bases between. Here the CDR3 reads CASSFQQLPHTEAFF. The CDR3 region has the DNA TGTGCCAGCAGCTTCCAACAGTTACCCCACACTGAAGCTTTCTTT.

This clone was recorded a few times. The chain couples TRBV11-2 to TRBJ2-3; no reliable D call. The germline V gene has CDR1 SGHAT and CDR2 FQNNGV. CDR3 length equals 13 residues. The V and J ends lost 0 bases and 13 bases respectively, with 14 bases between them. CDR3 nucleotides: TGTGCCAGCAGCTTAGATCCCCGATGGAAAAAGTATTTT. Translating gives CASSLDPRWKKYF.

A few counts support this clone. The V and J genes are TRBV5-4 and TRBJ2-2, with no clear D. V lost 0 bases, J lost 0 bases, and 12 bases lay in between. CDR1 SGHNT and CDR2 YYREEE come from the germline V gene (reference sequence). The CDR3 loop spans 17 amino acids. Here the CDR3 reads CASSLEAPGPNTGELFF. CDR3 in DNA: TGTGCCAGCAGCTTGGAGGCTCCCGGGCCGAACACCGGGGAGCTGTTTTTT.

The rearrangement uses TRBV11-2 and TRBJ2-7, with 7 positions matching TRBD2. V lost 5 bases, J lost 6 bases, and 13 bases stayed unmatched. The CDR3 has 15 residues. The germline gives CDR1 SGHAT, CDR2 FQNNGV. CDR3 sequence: CASSIQILGGSEQYF. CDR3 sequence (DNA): TGTGCCAGCAGCATCCAAATCCTCGGGGGGAGCGAGCAGTACTTC.

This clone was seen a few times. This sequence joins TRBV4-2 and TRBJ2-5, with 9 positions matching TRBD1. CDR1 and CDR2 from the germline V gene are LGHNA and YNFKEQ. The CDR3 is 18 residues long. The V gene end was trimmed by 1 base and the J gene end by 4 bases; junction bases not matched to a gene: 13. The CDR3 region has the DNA TGTGCCAGCAGCCAAGTAAGCAGTCGGGGACAGGGAGGAGAGACCCAGTACTTC. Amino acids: CASSQVSSRGQGGETQYF.

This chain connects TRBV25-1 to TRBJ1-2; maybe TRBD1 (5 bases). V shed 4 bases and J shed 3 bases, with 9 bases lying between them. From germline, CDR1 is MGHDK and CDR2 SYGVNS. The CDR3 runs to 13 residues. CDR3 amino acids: CASSVGVHYGYTF. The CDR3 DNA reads TGTGCCAGCAGTGTAGGGGTCCACTATGGCTACACCTTC.

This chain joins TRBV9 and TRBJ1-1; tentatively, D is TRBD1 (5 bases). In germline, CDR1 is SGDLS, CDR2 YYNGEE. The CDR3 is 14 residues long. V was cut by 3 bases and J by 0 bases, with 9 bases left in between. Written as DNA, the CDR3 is TGTGCCAGCAGCGGACAGTTAATGAACACTGAAGCTTTCTTT. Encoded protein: CASSGQLMNTEAFF.

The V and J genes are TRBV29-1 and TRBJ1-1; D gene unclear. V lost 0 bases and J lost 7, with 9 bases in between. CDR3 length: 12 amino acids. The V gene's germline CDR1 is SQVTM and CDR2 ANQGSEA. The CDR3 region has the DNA TGCAGCGTTGAAGAGAGGTTGGGTGAAGCTTTCTTT. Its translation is CSVEERLGEAFF.